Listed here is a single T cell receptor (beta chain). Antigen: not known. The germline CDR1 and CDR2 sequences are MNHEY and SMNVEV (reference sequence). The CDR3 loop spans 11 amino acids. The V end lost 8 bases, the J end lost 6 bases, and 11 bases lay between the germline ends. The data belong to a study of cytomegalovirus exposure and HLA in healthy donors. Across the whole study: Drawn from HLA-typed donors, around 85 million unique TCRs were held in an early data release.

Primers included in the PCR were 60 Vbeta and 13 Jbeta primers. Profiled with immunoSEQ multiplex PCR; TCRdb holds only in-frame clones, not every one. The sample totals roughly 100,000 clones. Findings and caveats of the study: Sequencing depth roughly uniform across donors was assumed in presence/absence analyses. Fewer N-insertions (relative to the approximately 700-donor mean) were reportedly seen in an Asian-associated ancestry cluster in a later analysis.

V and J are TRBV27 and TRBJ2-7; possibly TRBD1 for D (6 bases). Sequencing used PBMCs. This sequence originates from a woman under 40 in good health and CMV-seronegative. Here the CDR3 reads CASALQGEQYF. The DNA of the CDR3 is TGTGCCAGCGCACTACAGGGCGAGCAGTACTTC.